The 27 T cell receptor beta chains in this list originate from one sample, sequenced in a study of CD8 T cells in Susac syndrome. With random hexamers, reverse transcription was performed on about 0.5 to 1 ug of RNA. TCRdb reprocessed the immunoSEQ multiplex PCR reads via MiXCR and lists one record per CDR3 protein. This table has hundreds of thousands of distinct CDR3 sequences, almost 85% appearing once. Sample: CD8+ T cells from PBMCs. The receptors stem from a human donor with multiple sclerosis.

The chain is built from TRBV28 and TRBJ2-1, with D perhaps matching TRBD2 (5 bases). Germline V CDR1 and CDR2: MDHEN, SYDVKM. V was trimmed by 6 bases and J by 2 bases, leaving 14 bases between them. This CDR3 is 15 amino acids long. The CDR3 nucleotides are TGTGCCAGCAGCCCCGGGATTTGGACCTACAATGAGCAGTTCTTC. It is translated as CASSPGIWTYNEQFF.

The chain combines TRBV5-6 with TRBJ2-7; D is perhaps TRBD1 (5 bases). Trimming removed 2 bases at V and 1 base at J, with 7 bases between. This CDR3 has 13 residues. The germline V gene has CDR1 SGHDT and CDR2 YYEEEE. The CDR3 sequence: CASSFRQSYEQYF. The CDR3 DNA sequence: TGTGCCAGCAGCTTCCGACAGTCCTACGAGCAGTACTTC.

This CDR3 reads CSARAQGYYEQYF. CDR3 DNA: TGCAGTGCTAGGGCGCAGGGGTACTACGAGCAGTACTTC. This chain connects TRBV20-1 to TRBJ2-7, with TRBD1 as a possible D gene (6 bases). This CDR3 is 13 amino acids long. Germline lookup yields CDR1 DFQATT and CDR2 SNEGSKA (reference sequence). The V gene lost 3 bases and the J gene lost 3 bases, with 12 bases spanning the gap.

This clonotype was detected only a few times. This chain joins TRBV27 and TRBJ1-1; D is unresolved. This CDR3 contains 14 residues. V was trimmed by 5 bases and J by 4 bases, leaving 14 bases between them. CDR1 is MNHEY, CDR2 SMNVEV, per germline (reference sequence). DNA for the CDR3: TGTGCCAGCAGTCCGACCGACTACCCCACTGAAGCTTTCTTT. Residues: CASSPTDYPTEAFF.

This clonotype has at least ten counts. The genes are TRBV6-1 and TRBJ2-7, with a tentative D call TRBD2 (6 bases). This CDR3 has 14 residues. V was pared by 5 bases and J by 9 bases, with 20 bases between. Germline V gene lookup returns CDR1 MNHNS and CDR2 SASEGT. CDR3 bases: TGTGCCAGCAGTTCCGCCGGGGACCCCGGGGGGCAGTACTTC. It codes for CASSSAGDPGGQYF.

The rearrangement links TRBV6-1 to TRBJ2-5; tentative D call: TRBD1 (6 bases). The V and J ends lost 6 bases and 2 bases respectively, with 22 bases between them. The CDR3 totals 17 residues. CDR1 and CDR2 from the germline V gene are MNHNS and SASEGT. The CDR3 loop is CASRGDSRGPPQETQYF. CDR3 bases: TGTGCCAGCAGGGGCGATTCCAGGGGACCACCGCAAGAGACCCAGTACTTC.

This chain links TRBV11-2 with TRBJ2-7; 10 bases fit TRBD1. Losses at the gene ends were 5 bases for V and 3 bases for J; bases not matched to a gene: 4. CDR3 length equals 14 residues. Germline V gene data show CDR1 as SGHAT and CDR2 as FQNNGV. This CDR3 is CASSLGTGVYEQYF. CDR3 bases: TGTGCCAGCAGCCTCGGGACAGGGGTCTACGAGCAGTACTTC.

CDR3 residues: CASSTAVTGELFF. CDR3 nucleotides: TGTGCCAGTAGTACAGCAGTCACCGGGGAGCTGTTTTTT. The chain couples TRBV19 to TRBJ2-2; no reliable D call. Germline-derived CDR1 and CDR2 are LNHDA and SQIVND (reference sequence). Between the trimmed V and J ends, which lost 4 bases and 4 bases, there was a span of 7 bases. The CDR3 sequence is 13 residues long.

This clonotype came up a few times. CDR3 nucleotides: TGTGCCAGCAGTTTAGTTTGGCCGGGCCACGAGCAGTACTTC. Translating gives CASSLVWPGHEQYF. This chain joins TRBV27 and TRBJ2-7; D is unclear. The CDR3 totals 14 residues. Looked up from germline, CDR1 is MNHEY and CDR2 is SMNVEV (reference sequence). V lost 2 bases and J 5 bases, leaving 13 bases between the germline ends.

The chain carries TRBV19 and TRBJ2-6; TRBD1 agrees at 7 bases. The CDR3 consists of 18 residues. Germline V gives CDR1 LNHDA, CDR2 SQIVND (reference sequence). J lost 3 bases, V lost 4 bases, and 12 bases had no gene match. The CDR3 protein is CASSTEPRQGDGANVLTF. The CDR3 DNA follows: TGTGCCAGTAGTACCGAGCCTCGACAGGGCGATGGGGCCAACGTCCTGACTTTC.

The chain combines TRBV11-2 with TRBJ2-7, with TRBD1 matching 8 bases. The V and J ends lost 1 base and 3 bases, in that order; junction bases with no gene match: 2. The CDR3 runs to 14 residues. The germline CDR1 and CDR2 sequences are SGHAT and FQNNGV. CDR3 residues: CASSLGQGFYEQYF. The CDR3 DNA reads TGTGCCAGCAGCTTAGGACAGGGGTTCTACGAGCAGTACTTC.

This clonotype was picked up one time. The chain joins TRBV12-3 or TRBV12-4 to TRBJ2-5; unclear D gene. V lost 4 bases to trimming and J lost 7 bases, with 7 bases between them. This CDR3 has 11 residues. The CDR3 region has the DNA TGTGCCAGCAGTTCCGAAGGGACCCAGTACTTC. This encodes CASSSEGTQYF.

This clonotype was found a few times. The chain carries TRBV4-1 and TRBJ2-7, with TRBD2 matching 12 bases. Germline V gene data show CDR1 as MGHRA and CDR2 as YSYEKL. There are 15 residues in the CDR3. Trimming at V came to 1 base and at J to 4 bases, leaving 2 bases not matched to a gene. CDR3 sequence: CASSQGTSGTYEQYF. The CDR3 bases are TGCGCCAGCAGCCAAGGGACTAGCGGGACTTACGAGCAGTACTTC.

This rearrangement joins TRBV20-1 to TRBJ2-7; D is perhaps TRBD2 (6 bases). V shed 0 bases and J shed 2 bases, with 8 bases lying between them. This CDR3 is 13 amino acids long. The V gene's germline CDR1 is DFQATT and CDR2 SNEGSKA (reference sequence). The CDR3 loop is CSARELATYEQYF. CDR3 coding DNA: TGCAGTGCTAGAGAACTAGCTACCTACGAGCAGTACTTC.

The genes are TRBV7-9 and TRBJ1-1, with 8 bases matching TRBD1. Germline assignment: CDR1 SEHNR and CDR2 FQNEAQ (reference sequence). With V trimmed by 5 bases and J by 2 bases, 7 bases remained unmatched. The CDR3 totals 15 residues. The CDR3 DNA reads TGTGCCAGCAGCCGACCGGGACAGGCTAACACTGAAGCTTTCTTT. This codes for CASSRPGQANTEAFF.

This clonotype was recorded once. V and J are TRBV4-2 and TRBJ1-2; D is unclear. Germline V CDR1 and CDR2: LGHNA, YNFKEQ. This CDR3 has 14 amino acids. V was shortened by 4 bases and J by 8 bases, with 17 bases between the two germline ends. CDR3 region: CASSPAVDSYGYTF. DNA of the CDR3: TGTGCCAGCAGCCCCGCGGTGGACTCTTACGGCTACACCTTC.

The chain employs TRBV12-3 or TRBV12-4 and TRBJ2-5, with D uncertain. The CDR3 runs 15 residues. V lost 2 bases and J 2 bases, leaving 12 bases between the germline ends. The CDR3 nucleotides read TGTGCCAGCAGTTTACATGGGTACTCACAAGAGACCCAGTACTTC. Protein: CASSLHGYSQETQYF.

This clonotype was detected a few times. The V gene is TRBV19, the J gene TRBJ2-7, with D possibly being TRBD2 (6 bases). This CDR3 region has 13 residues. The germline CDR1 and CDR2 sequences are LNHDA and SQIVND (reference sequence). Trimming took off 5 bases at V and 3 bases at J, with 11 bases between the two ends. The CDR3 region has the DNA TGTGCCAGTAGTGCGGGACTTCACTACGAGCAGTACTTC. The encoded protein is CASSAGLHYEQYF.

V usage is TRBV29-1 and J usage is TRBJ2-2; 11 bases are a match to TRBD2. Germline V CDR1 and CDR2: SQVTM, ANQGSEA. This CDR3 is built from 14 residues. The V segment lost 5 bases and the J segment 7 bases; nucleotides outside the gene matches: 6. CDR3 coding DNA: TGCAGCGTTCGACTAGCGGGAATGCTCGGGGAGCTGTTTTTT. Translation gives CSVRLAGMLGELFF.

CDR3 coding DNA: TGTGCCAGCAGTTTCTCCAGATACTACGAGCAGTACTTC. It codes for CASSFSRYYEQYF. The chain carries TRBV27 and TRBJ2-7; D call uncertain. CDR1 and CDR2 (germline): MNHEY, SMNVEV (reference sequence). The CDR3 loop spans 13 amino acids. V was clipped by 3 bases and J by 3 bases, with 9 bases between them.

V usage is TRBV27 and J usage is TRBJ2-1; 9 nucleotides align to TRBD2. Unmatched junction bases numbered 8, after V lost 4 bases and J lost 1 base. CDR1 is MNHEY and CDR2 is SMNVEV in the germline V gene (reference sequence). The CDR3 is made up of 17 amino acids. The CDR3: CASSSGAGGPSYNEQFF. The CDR3 coding sequence is TGTGCCAGCAGTTCCGGGGCGGGAGGGCCTTCCTACAATGAGCAGTTCTTC.

The chain joins TRBV27 to TRBJ2-7; TRBD1 aligns across 7 bases. This CDR3 is 14 amino acids long. The J segment lost 2 bases and the V segment lost 5 bases, leaving 6 bases of the junction unmatched. Germline-derived CDR1 and CDR2 are MNHEY and SMNVEV (reference sequence). DNA for the CDR3: TGTGCCAGCAGTGCCCGGGACAGCCCCTACGAGCAGTACTTC. This encodes CASSARDSPYEQYF.

The V call is TRBV7-6, the J call TRBJ2-6; 7 positions match TRBD2. Losses at the gene ends were 2 bases for V and 1 base for J; bases not matched to a gene: 2. There are 16 residues in the CDR3. Per the germline V gene, CDR1 is SGHVS and CDR2 is FNYEAQ. The CDR3 DNA follows: TGTGCCAGCAGCTTACCGGGGGGATCTGGGGCCAACGTCCTGACTTTC. Its translation is CASSLPGGSGANVLTF. Complete variable domain (other parts from reference TRBV7-6 and TRBJ2-6): GAGVSQSPRYKVTKRGQDVALRCDPISGHVSLYWYRQALGQGPEFLTYFNYEAQQDKSGLPNDRFSAERPEGSISTLTIQRTEQRDSAMYRCASSLPGGSGANVLTFGAGSRLTVL.

The chain carries TRBV12-3 or TRBV12-4 and TRBJ2-7; TRBD1 is a possible D gene (5 bases). The V and J ends lost 5 bases and 3 bases respectively, with 17 bases between them. This CDR3 has 15 amino acids. The CDR3 protein is CASSPPDTAYYEQYF. Written as DNA, the CDR3 is TGTGCCAGCAGTCCCCCGGACACGGCCTACTACGAGCAGTACTTC.

A note on this clonotype: A junction end diverges from the germline sequence, so it may reflect a read error. The rearrangement joins TRBV4-3 to TRBJ2-1, with 11 bases lining up with TRBD2. CDR1 is LGHNA and CDR2 is YSLEER in the germline V gene. The CDR3 consists of 16 residues. CDR3 in amino acids: CASSQATSGGYNGQFF. The CDR3 region has the DNA TGCGCCAGCAGCCAGGCAACTAGCGGGGGATACAATGGGCAGTTCTTC.

The V gene is TRBV7-9, the J gene TRBJ1-5; D remains unclear. CDR3 length: 15 amino acids. V was pared by 5 bases and J by 0 bases, with 11 bases between. Germline values: CDR1 SEHNR, CDR2 FQNEAQ (reference sequence). The CDR3 DNA is TGTGCCAGCAGCGCGGGAGTTTATAGCAATCAGCCCCAGCATTTT. This encodes CASSAGVYSNQPQHF.

CDR3 loop: CASSFTGGVNNEQFF. The CDR3 coding sequence is TGTGCCAGCAGTTTTACAGGGGGCGTCAACAATGAGCAGTTCTTC. The chain combines TRBV27 with TRBJ2-1, with TRBD1 identical over 9 bases. The CDR3 length is 15 residues. After removal of 3 bases from V and 5 bases from J, the junction contained 5 bases not matched to a gene. Looked up from germline, CDR1 is MNHEY and CDR2 is SMNVEV (reference sequence).